The 19 T cell receptor beta chains below were found in one sample sequenced in a study of tumor and adjacent non-tumor tissue in lung cancer. No cell sorting was done before RNA was extracted from the tissue. TCRbeta libraries were built with three rounds of nested PCR, modified from ARM-PCR. TCRdb re-called the multiplex PCR reads with MiXCR, one entry per CDR3 protein. This table has 110,000 or so distinct CDR3 sequences, roughly 74% appearing once. The sequenced sample consisted of lung tumor tissue. These receptors all come from a woman aged 60-75 years with non-small cell lung cancer.

The table lists this clonotype with a few counts. This chain uses TRBV5-1 with TRBJ2-2; the match to TRBD1 covers 10 bases. The V gene end was trimmed by 4 bases and the J gene end by 1 base; junction bases not matched to a gene: 7. This CDR3 region has 17 residues. Looked up from germline, CDR1 is SGHRS and CDR2 is YFSETQ. The CDR3 DNA follows: TGCGCCAGCAGCATACCAGGGACAGGGGAGAACACCGGGGAGCTGTTTTTT. Its translation is CASSIPGTGENTGELFF.

Comments on this clonotype: Relative to the germline gene, one junction end is altered; a read error may explain this. The V call is TRBV7-9, the J call TRBJ2-1; 10 bases line up with TRBD1. CDR3 length: 17 residues. Germline V CDR1 and CDR2: SEHNR, FQNEAQ (reference sequence). CDR3 nucleotides: TGTGCCAGCAGCTTAGGCACCTCCGGGACAGGGGTCAATAAGCAGTTCTTC. Translated: CASSLGTSGTGVNKQFF.

As for this clonotype: Because the CDR3 is missing its conserved closing phenylalanine or tryptophan, this is likely a read error. V usage is TRBV11-2 and J usage is TRBJ2-1; the match to TRBD2 covers 9 bases. Trimming took 4 bases from V and 7 from J; bases not matched to a gene: 11. The CDR3 is 16 residues long. CDR1 is SGHAT and CDR2 is FQNNGV in the germline V gene. The CDR3 sequence is CASSSISGGITNEQFV. CDR3 DNA sequence: TGTGCCAGCAGCTCTATTAGCGGGGGAATCACGAATGAGCAGTTCGTC.

In the case of this clonotype: This CDR3 fails to terminate in the conserved phenylalanine or tryptophan, so it likely reflects a read error. CDR3 protein: CASRRVVDTEAFL. In nucleotides, the CDR3 is TGTGCCAGCAGGAGGGTGGTAGACACAGAAGCTTTCCTT. This chain uses TRBV6-6 with TRBJ1-1; D is unresolved. In germline, CDR1 is MNHNY, CDR2 SVGAGI (reference sequence). The CDR3 totals 13 residues.

In regard to this clonotype: A much bigger clone sits one base away, suggesting this may be a read error. The chain carries TRBV20-1 and TRBJ1-1; D uncertain. Germline V gives CDR1 DFQATT, CDR2 SNEGSKA (reference sequence). CDR3 length: 14 amino acids. The ends were cut back, 4 bases at V and 1 base at J, with 13 bases in the middle. The CDR3 loop reads CSATSSSRNTEAFF. CDR3 in DNA: TGCAGTGCTACATCGTCTTCACGGAACACTGAAGCTTTCTTT.

As for this clonotype: This may be a read error, as it is one base from a much larger clone. The chain carries TRBV20-1 and TRBJ2-1; 15 nucleotides line up with TRBD2. The germline V gene encodes CDR1 DFQATT and CDR2 SNEGSKA (reference sequence). V was pared by 4 bases and J by 8 bases, with 9 bases of the junction left unmatched. The CDR3 has 16 amino acids. CDR3 protein: CSAKGLAGGDYDEQFF. Written as DNA, the CDR3 is TGCAGTGCTAAGGGACTAGCGGGAGGAGATTACGATGAGCAGTTCTTC.

J is TRBJ1-4 and V is TRBV5-6; D remains unclear. Trimming shortened V by 2 bases and J by 7 bases, and 18 bases separated the two germline ends. CDR1 and CDR2 from the germline V gene are SGHDT and YYEEEE. The CDR3 runs to 16 residues. In DNA, the CDR3 is TGTGCCAGCAGCTTCTTACCGGATGGAGGAACTGAAAAACTGTTTTTT. Protein: CASSFLPDGGTEKLFF. Full variable domain (rest looked up from reference TRBV5-6 and TRBJ1-4): DAGVTQSPTHLIKTRGQQVTLRCSPKSGHDTVSWYQQALGQGPQFIFQYYEEEERQRGNFPDRFSGHQFPNYSSELNVNALLLGDSALYLCASSFLPDGGTEKLFFGSGTQLSVL.

On this clonotype itself: A much bigger clone sits one base away, suggesting this may be a read error. This CDR3 reads CSARRERNTGDLFF. In DNA form, the CDR3 reads TGCAGTGCGCGGAGGGAGAGAAACACCGGGGACCTGTTTTTT. The rearrangement links TRBV20-1 to TRBJ2-2; perhaps TRBD2 as D (6 bases). CDR3 length equals 14 residues. Per the germline V gene, CDR1 is DFQATT and CDR2 is SNEGSKA (reference sequence).

Notes on this clonotype: The junction shows a germline mismatch at one end, possibly a read error. The chain recombines TRBV6-5 with TRBJ2-7, with D uncertain. The CDR3 sequence is 14 residues long. Germline CDR1 and CDR2: MNHEY and SVGAGI. The CDR3 region has the DNA TGTGCCCGCAGTCGCCGGGCTACACTTTACGAGCAGTACTTC. Translation gives CARSRRATLYEQYF.

As to this clonotype: A much larger clone differs by one base, so this may be a read error. This chain joins TRBV10-3 and TRBJ2-7, with D hard to call. The V gene lost 7 bases and the J gene lost 4 bases, with 14 bases spanning the gap. Germline CDR1 and CDR2: ENHRY and SYGVKD. The CDR3 is made up of 13 amino acids. The CDR3 spells CAITVEVDYEQYF. The CDR3 bases are TGTGCCATCACGGTGGAAGTTGATTACGAGCAGTACTTC.

To note about this clonotype: A read error may produce the germline difference seen at one junction end. The V call is TRBV11-2, the J call TRBJ2-2; D is uncertain. CDR3 size: 16 residues. Germline CDR1 SGHAT, CDR2 FQNNGV. The CDR3: CASSLVLAAYTGELFF. In nucleotides, the CDR3 is TGTGCAAGCAGTTTAGTATTGGCGGCGTACACCGGGGAGCTGTTTTTT.

As regards this clonotype: Mismatch with germline at one junction end may stem from a read error. The chain is built from TRBV6-6 and TRBJ2-7; no clear D. Germline CDR1 MNHNY, CDR2 SVGAGI (reference sequence). The CDR3 loop spans 15 amino acids. CDR3 amino acids: CAISRQAGGDYEQYF. CDR3 sequence (DNA): TGTGCCATCAGTCGCCAAGCAGGTGGAGACTACGAGCAGTACTTC.

This clonotype turned up a few times. A read error may account for a junction end that differs from germline. This rearrangement joins TRBV20-1 to TRBJ1-5, with 7 bases identical to TRBD1. This CDR3 has 12 residues. Germline V lookup: CDR1 DFQATT, CDR2 SNEGSKA (reference sequence). In DNA form, the CDR3 reads TGCAGTCCTAGACAGGGTAGTCAGCCCCAGCAATTT. Amino acids: CSPRQGSQPQQF.

As concerns this clonotype: A much larger clone differs from this one at a single base, so this may be a read error. J is TRBJ1-4 and V is TRBV6-5; D remains ambiguous. The CDR3 is 15 amino acids. Germline CDR1 is MNHEY and CDR2 is SVGAGI. CDR3 in amino acids: CVSSYSALTVGGLFF. DNA for the CDR3: TGTGTCAGCAGTTATTCCGCCCTTACCGTGGGAGGACTGTTTTTT.

The sample holds one count of this clonotype. A clone one base away is much larger, so this may be a read error. CDR3 in DNA: TGCAATGCTAGAGATTCGGCTAGCGGGGCCCCCGGAGATACGCAGTATTTT. This sequence encodes CNARDSASGAPGDTQYF. V gene TRBV20-1 combines with J gene TRBJ2-3; 9 positions agree with TRBD2. There are 17 residues in the CDR3. CDR1 is DFQATT, CDR2 SNEGSKA, per germline (reference sequence).

V and J are TRBV28 and TRBJ2-1; 10 bases agree with TRBD2. Trimming took 6 bases from V and 7 from J; bases not matched to a gene: 12. CDR3 length: 16 residues. Germline CDR1 MDHEN, CDR2 SYDVKM. The CDR3 sequence: CASSSFGTSVSNEQFF. The CDR3, as DNA: TGTGCCAGCAGCTCCTTCGGGACTAGCGTGAGTAATGAGCAGTTCTTC.

Details on this clonotype: This sequence may be a read error, since a much larger clone differs from it by one base. V usage is TRBV6-2 or TRBV6-3 and J usage is TRBJ1-5; D perhaps matches TRBD2 (6 bases). The end of the DNA fits TRBJ2-3 better, so the J call may be wrong. Germline CDR1 MNHEY, CDR2 SVGEGT. The CDR3 length is 17 residues. The CDR3 nucleotides are TGTGCCAGCAGTTTACGGGGGACGGCTGGAGGCAATCAGCCCCAGTATTTT. It encodes CASSLRGTAGGNQPQYF.

Worth noting for this clonotype: The junction differs from germline at one of its ends, possibly a read error. The rearrangement joins TRBV6-1 to TRBJ1-1, with TRBD1 as a possible D gene (6 bases). Germline V gene data show CDR1 as MNHNS and CDR2 as SASEGT. The CDR3 runs to 16 residues. CDR3: CASSEGAGGRNTVAFF. CDR3 coding DNA: TGTGCCAGCAGTGAGGGAGCGGGGGGCCGGAACACTGTAGCTTTCTTT.

The chain couples TRBV7-9 to TRBJ2-1; 7 bases line up with TRBD2. Germline V gene lookup returns CDR1 SEHNR and CDR2 FQNEAQ (reference sequence). The length of the CDR3 is 17 residues. Trimming cost V 7 bases and J 9 bases; bases outside gene matches: 21. The chain's CDR3 is CASTFAVVGLDLSEQFF. The CDR3, as DNA: TGTGCCAGCACCTTCGCCGTCGTCGGACTAGACCTCAGTGAGCAGTTCTTC.